These T cell receptor beta chains were read from a single sample in a study of T cells after posttransplantation cyclophosphamide. TCRdb's copy holds only in-frame clones and misses some; the assay was immunoSEQ multiplex PCR. The sample consists of more than 4,500 clones, less than 80% of them appearing once. The specimen comprised PBMCs, sampled after allogeneic stem cell transplant with posttransplant cyclophosphamide. These receptors originate from a male patient aged 55 to 70 who received an allogeneic stem cell transplant from an unrelated donor, was CMV-positive, and had no GVHD. The graft donor may have contributed some T cells. CDR3s include the opening cysteine and the closing phenylalanine or tryptophan. The D gene is left open where the match is weak. Not all rows give a size; the values are once, few, many and, for expanded clones, a class.

clone_size,j_call,d_call,v_call,cdr3_aa,cdr3_nt
medium-sized,TRBJ1-5,.,TRBV6-6,CASSHRQRHQPQHF,TGTGCCAGCAGCCACCGACAGAGGCATCAGCCCCAGCATTTT
.,TRBJ1-2,.,TRBV5-4,CASSLAGEVGGYTF,TGTGCCAGCAGCTTGGCCGGGGAGGTTGGGGGCTACACCTTC
few,TRBJ1-5,.,TRBV28,CASRSTYTQPQHF,TGTGCCAGCCGGAGCACGTACACTCAGCCCCAGCATTTT
.,TRBJ1-2,.,TRBV5-1,CASSIDGDYGYTF,TGCGCCAGCAGCATCGACGGGGACTATGGCTACACCTTC
few,TRBJ2-7,TRBD2,TRBV27,CASRKRGESYEQYF,TGTGCCAGCAGAAAGCGGGGGGAATCCTACGAGCAGTACTTC
.,TRBJ2-5,.,TRBV29-1,CSVQKTQYF,TGCAGCGTTCAAAAGACCCAGTACTTC
.,TRBJ1-1,.,TRBV7-9,CASSWDTGNTEAFF,TGTGCCAGCAGCTGGGATACAGGGAACACTGAAGCTTTCTTT
.,TRBJ2-7,TRBD1,TRBV19,CASTPTGGFYEQYF,TGTGCCAGTACGCCGACAGGGGGCTTCTACGAGCAGTACTTC
.,TRBJ1-1,.,TRBV29-1,CSVSPASVNTEAFF,TGCAGCGTTTCCCCTGCATCGGTGAACACTGAAGCTTTCTTT
.,TRBJ1-2,.,TRBV19,CASRGAAGILAGGYTF,TGTGCCAGCCGGGGCGCGGCAGGGATATTGGCGGGAGGCTACACCTTC
.,TRBJ2-5,TRBD2,TRBV2,CASSPGTSGELEETQYF,TGTGCCAGCAGCCCCGGGACTAGCGGGGAATTGGAAGAGACCCAGTACTTC
.,TRBJ1-5,TRBD1,TRBV5-3,CARSTLSDRGRMRNQPQHF,TGTGCCAGAAGCACTCTATCCGACAGGGGGAGGATGCGCAATCAGCCCCAGCATTTT
once,TRBJ2-3,TRBD1,TRBV14,CASSLWTGDTDTQYF,TGTGCCAGCAGCCTATGGACAGGGGACACAGATACGCAGTATTTT
.,TRBJ2-4,TRBD2,TRBV2,CASILGLAEGKNIQYF,TGTGCCAGCATCCTGGGACTAGCGGAGGGGAAAAACATTCAGTACTTC
.,TRBJ1-1,TRBD1,TRBV28,CASIRTGVNTEAFF,TGTGCCAGCATTAGGACAGGGGTGAACACTGAAGCTTTCTTT
.,TRBJ2-2,.,TRBV18,CASSPRANTGELFF,TGTGCCAGCTCACCTCGAGCAAACACCGGGGAGCTGTTTTTT
.,TRBJ2-2,TRBD2,TRBV10-1,CASSSGLAGAGELFF,TGCGCCAGCAGTTCGGGACTAGCGGGAGCCGGGGAGCTGTTTTTT
.,TRBJ1-5,.,TRBV5-5,CASSLGAQGYNQPQHF,TGTGCCAGCAGCTTGGGGGCACAGGGATATAATCAGCCCCAGCATTTT
.,TRBJ2-7,TRBD1,TRBV6-5,CASSGQTGSDYEQYF,TGTGCCAGCAGTGGCCAGACAGGGTCAGACTACGAGCAGTACTTC
.,TRBJ2-1,TRBD1,TRBV30,CAWSSMGQGYEQFF,TGTGCCTGGAGTTCAATGGGACAGGGCTATGAGCAGTTCTTC
.,TRBJ1-3,TRBD1,TRBV18,CASSLGQADGNTIYF,TGTGCCAGCTCACTCGGACAGGCTGATGGAAACACCATATATTTT
.,TRBJ2-2,TRBD2,TRBV5-8,CASSLVASGNTGELFF,TGTGCCAGCAGCTTGGTAGCTAGCGGGAACACCGGGGAGCTGTTTTTT
.,TRBJ2-1,TRBD1,TRBV28,CASLSGQGFDEQFF,TGTGCCAGCCTCTCGGGACAGGGGTTCGATGAGCAGTTCTTC
.,TRBJ1-2,.,TRBV5-6,CASSLAGEGDGYTF,TGTGCCAGCAGCCTCGCAGGGGAGGGCGATGGCTACACCTTC
.,TRBJ2-5,.,TRBV18,CASSHEDRYGETQYF,TGTGCCAGCTCACATGAGGACAGATACGGAGAGACCCAGTACTTC
once,TRBJ2-7,.,TRBV30,CAWSVGTGSYEQYF,TGTGCCTGGAGTGTCGGGACTGGCTCCTACGAGCAGTACTTC
.,TRBJ2-7,TRBD2,TRBV5-4,CASSLGGSVREQYF,TGTGCCAGCAGCTTGGGCGGGAGTGTAAGAGAGCAGTACTTC
.,TRBJ2-7,TRBD2,TRBV28,CASSKTSVSFYEQYF,TGTGCCAGCAGCAAAACTAGCGTATCGTTCTACGAGCAGTACTTC
.,TRBJ2-6,.,TRBV7-2,CASSLQALNSGANVLTF,TGTGCCAGCAGCTTACAGGCCTTGAACTCTGGGGCCAACGTCCTGACTTTC
.,TRBJ2-5,.,TRBV7-6,CASTPMEGGAWEQTQYF,TGTGCCAGCACCCCGATGGAGGGGGGGGCCTGGGAACAGACCCAGTACTTC
few,TRBJ1-6,TRBD1,TRBV5-6,CASSAGQRASPLHF,TGTGCCAGCAGCGCGGGACAGAGAGCCTCACCCCTCCACTTT
once,TRBJ2-5,TRBD1,TRBV30,CAWSGQGREKETQYF,TGTGCCTGGAGCGGACAGGGGCGAGAAAAAGAGACCCAGTACTTC
.,TRBJ1-4,.,TRBV29-1,CSVLAGIDEKLFF,TGCAGCGTGCTTGCGGGGATCGATGAAAAACTGTTTTTT
.,TRBJ2-2,.,TRBV27,CASSFLFGELFF,TGTGCCAGCAGTTTTCTTTTCGGGGAGCTGTTTTTT
.,TRBJ2-1,.,TRBV28,CASSPPHYEGFF,TGTGCCAGCAGTCCTCCTCACTATGAAGGGTTCTTC
.,TRBJ1-6,.,TRBV9,CASSAMGLGSPLHF,TGTGCCAGCAGCGCAATGGGGCTGGGTTCACCCCTCCACTTT
.,TRBJ2-5,.,TRBV6-5,CASSDRDWLETQYF,TGTGCCAGCAGTGACCGGGACTGGTTGGAGACCCAGTACTTC
.,TRBJ2-7,.,TRBV5-4,CASSFLGGHSYEQYF,TGTGCCAGCAGCTTCCTGGGGGGGCACTCCTACGAGCAGTACTTC
.,TRBJ2-7,.,TRBV7-6,CASSGQSYEQYF,TGTGCCAGCAGCGGACAGAGCTACGAGCAGTACTTC
.,TRBJ2-6,.,TRBV11-3,CASSLSQSRQSRANVLTF,TGTGCCAGCAGCCTGTCCCAATCTCGACAAAGTCGGGCCAACGTCCTGACTTTC
.,TRBJ2-5,TRBD2,TRBV25-1,CASSHLTGLAEETQYF,TGTGCCAGCAGTCATCTTACGGGACTAGCGGAAGAGACCCAGTACTTC
.,TRBJ2-3,TRBD2,TRBV4-2,CASSQDPLAGGRDTQYF,TGTGCCAGCAGCCAAGATCCCCTAGCGGGGGGCCGGGATACGCAGTATTTT
.,TRBJ1-1,.,TRBV27,CASRTTGSEAFF,TGTGCCAGCAGAACAACAGGGTCTGAAGCTTTCTTT
.,TRBJ2-1,.,TRBV4-3,CASSQVIGGRGQFF,TGCGCCAGCAGCCAAGTGATAGGAGGGAGAGGGCAGTTCTTC
once,TRBJ1-1,TRBD1,TRBV5-1,CASSLSYRGLEAFF,TGCGCCAGCAGCTTGAGTTACAGGGGCCTAGAAGCTTTCTTT
.,TRBJ2-7,TRBD2,TRBV18,CASSTSGESSYEQYF,TGTGCCAGCTCCACTAGCGGGGAAAGCTCCTACGAGCAGTACTTC
.,TRBJ1-1,TRBD1,TRBV6-1,CASSEYRGGTEAFF,TGTGCCAGCAGTGAATACAGGGGGGGCACTGAAGCTTTCTTT
.,TRBJ2-5,TRBD1,TRBV11-2,CASSLVAGGSETQYF,TGTGCCAGCAGCTTAGTGGCAGGGGGCTCGGAGACCCAGTACTTC
.,TRBJ2-7,.,TRBV12-5,CASGRGFDEQYF,TGTGCTAGTGGACGGGGGTTCGACGAGCAGTACTTC
.,TRBJ1-2,.,TRBV5-4,CASSLTPNYGYTF,TGTGCCAGCAGCTTGACACCTAACTATGGCTACACCTTC
few,TRBJ1-2,.,TRBV29-1,CSVVPSGLHNYGYTF,TGCAGCGTTGTACCGTCAGGACTCCATAACTATGGCTACACCTTC
few,TRBJ1-1,.,TRBV6-1,CASSPQNTEAFF,TGTGCCAGCAGTCCCCAGAACACTGAAGCTTTCTTT
.,TRBJ1-2,.,TRBV20-1,CSALSVESYTF,TGCAGTGCTCTGAGCGTTGAAAGCTACACCTTC
.,TRBJ2-1,.,TRBV9,CASSVQTGFNEQFF,TGTGCCAGCAGCGTACAAACGGGTTTCAATGAGCAGTTCTTC
.,TRBJ2-5,TRBD2,TRBV7-2,CASSSGLAGARETQYF,TGTGCCAGCAGCAGCGGACTAGCGGGAGCAAGAGAGACCCAGTACTTC
.,TRBJ1-1,.,TRBV12-5,CASGLVRGPKAFF,TGTGCTAGTGGTTTGGTCAGGGGCCCAAAAGCTTTCTTT
.,TRBJ1-1,.,TRBV7-9,CASSLFPGNTEAFF,TGTGCCAGCAGCTTATTTCCGGGGAACACTGAAGCTTTCTTT